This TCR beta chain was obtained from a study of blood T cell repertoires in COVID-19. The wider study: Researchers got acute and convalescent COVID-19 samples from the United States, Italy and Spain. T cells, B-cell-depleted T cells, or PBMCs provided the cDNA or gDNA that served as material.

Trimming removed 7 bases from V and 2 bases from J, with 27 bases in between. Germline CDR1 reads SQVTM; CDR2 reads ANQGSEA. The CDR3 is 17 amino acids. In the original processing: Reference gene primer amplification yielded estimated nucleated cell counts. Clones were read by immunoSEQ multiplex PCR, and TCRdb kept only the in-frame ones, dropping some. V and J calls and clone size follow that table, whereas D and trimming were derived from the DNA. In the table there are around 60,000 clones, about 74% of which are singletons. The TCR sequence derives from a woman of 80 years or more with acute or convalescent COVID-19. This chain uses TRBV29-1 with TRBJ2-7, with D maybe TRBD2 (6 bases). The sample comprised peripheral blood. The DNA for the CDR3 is TGCAGCGCCCATTCCCCGGGGTGGGGACTCCGTCCCTACGAGCAGTACTTC. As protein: CSAHSPGWGLRPYEQYF.